The 32 T cell receptor beta chains reported below all come from one sample, sequenced in a study of radiotherapy plus CTLA-4 blockade in lung cancer. TCRdb keeps only in-frame clones here, not all; method: immunoSEQ multiplex PCR. This sample yields approximately 38,000 clones, of which 65% to 90% are seen a single time; about 20% belongs to the top ten. The sample consisted of peripheral blood, taken from a patient treated with radiotherapy plus ipilimumab. The receptors here all came from a human donor with non-small cell lung cancer whose response to radiotherapy plus ipilimumab could not be evaluated.

The table lists this clone with a few counts. This chain uses TRBV6-5 with TRBJ1-2; no definite D call. This CDR3 spans 13 amino acids. Germline V CDR1 and CDR2: MNHEY, SVGAGI. V shed 5 bases and J shed 8 bases, with 15 bases lying between them. CDR3 region: CASSRAGSGGYTF. In DNA form, the CDR3 reads TGTGCCAGCAGTCGGGCGGGCTCTGGGGGCTACACCTTC.

The DNA of the CDR3 is TGTGCCAGCAGCTTTCGAGGCAGCAGGGACACTGAAGCTTTCTTT. Translation: CASSFRGSRDTEAFF. V is TRBV7-9 and J is TRBJ1-1; possible D gene TRBD1, 5 bases. This CDR3 is built from 15 residues. The V gene's germline CDR1 is SEHNR and CDR2 FQNEAQ (reference sequence). Trimming took off 3 bases at V and 3 bases at J, with 14 bases between the two ends.

The genes are TRBV14 and TRBJ2-1; 7 bases match TRBD1. Germline V gene lookup returns CDR1 SGHDN and CDR2 FVKESK. The CDR3 loop spans 14 amino acids. Unmatched junction bases numbered 9, after V lost 4 bases and J lost 9 bases. Written as DNA, the CDR3 is TGTGCCAGCAGCCCGTATCGACAGGGAAGTGAGCAGTTCTTC. As protein: CASSPYRQGSEQFF.

The sample holds one count of this clone. This rearrangement joins TRBV5-4 to TRBJ2-7; 8 bases line up with TRBD2. Germline CDR1 is SGHNT and CDR2 is YYREEE (reference sequence). After removal of 7 bases from V and 2 bases from J, the junction contained 11 bases not matched to a gene. This CDR3 region has 15 residues. This CDR3 reads CASGGRGEGTYEQYF. The DNA for the CDR3 is TGTGCCAGCGGTGGGCGGGGGGAGGGCACCTACGAGCAGTACTTC.

This chain connects TRBV5-1 to TRBJ2-7; TRBD1 matches at 9 bases. Germline V gene data show CDR1 as SGHRS and CDR2 as YFSETQ. The V gene end was trimmed by 7 bases and the J gene end by 3 bases; junction bases not matched to a gene: 5. The CDR3 has 13 residues. The CDR3 DNA sequence: TGCGCCAGCGCACAGGGGGCGCTCTACGAGCAGTACTTC. Encoded protein: CASAQGALYEQYF.

The rearrangement links TRBV27 to TRBJ2-7, with 9 bases that match TRBD1. The junction had 14 bases not matched to a gene; V was cut back by 4 bases and J by 1 base. The CDR3 is 18 amino acids. Germline values: CDR1 MNHEY, CDR2 SMNVEV (reference sequence). The CDR3 is CASSSSRPGQGRSYEQYF. CDR3 sequence (DNA): TGTGCCAGCAGTTCCTCAAGACCGGGACAGGGTCGATCCTACGAGCAGTACTTC.

The rearrangement uses TRBV7-3 and TRBJ2-1; TRBD2 matches 8 bases. This CDR3 contains 16 residues. The J segment lost 3 bases and the V segment lost 5 bases, leaving 9 bases of the junction unmatched. The germline V gene encodes CDR1 SGHTA and CDR2 FQGTGA. CDR3 in amino acids: CASSPTPGLDYNEQFF. In nucleotides, the CDR3 is TGTGCCAGCAGCCCGACCCCGGGACTAGACTACAATGAGCAGTTCTTC.

This chain joins TRBV27 and TRBJ2-1; D gene uncertain. Germline CDR1 and CDR2: MNHEY and SMNVEV (reference sequence). Trimming cost V 2 bases and J 4 bases, with 12 bases left between them. This CDR3 is built from 15 residues. This CDR3 reads CASSLGQPEYNEQFF. For the CDR3, the DNA is TGTGCCAGCAGTTTAGGGCAGCCGGAATACAATGAGCAGTTCTTC.

The rearrangement links TRBV29-1 to TRBJ2-3; 8 nucleotides agree with TRBD2. J gave up 5 bases and V 6 bases, and 7 bases lay outside the gene matches. In germline, CDR1 is SQVTM, CDR2 ANQGSEA. This CDR3 spans 13 amino acids. The DNA of the CDR3 is TGCAGCGTGGAGCGGGGGACGGGAGATACGCAGTATTTT. It codes for CSVERGTGDTQYF.

The chain employs TRBV7-9 and TRBJ2-7, with 10 bases identical to TRBD2. The CDR3 runs to 13 residues. Germline V lookup: CDR1 SEHNR, CDR2 FQNEAQ (reference sequence). The ends lost 5 bases at V and 3 bases at J; junction bases unmatched: 1. In nucleotides, the CDR3 is TGTGCCAGCAGCCCTAGCGGGGGCTACGAGCAGTACTTC. It translates to CASSPSGGYEQYF.

This sequence joins TRBV19 and TRBJ2-7, with TRBD2 matching over 11 bases. The germline gives CDR1 LNHDA, CDR2 SQIVND (reference sequence). The CDR3 length is 15 residues. The junction had 5 bases not matched to a gene; V was cut back by 3 bases and J by 4 bases. The CDR3 here is CASSMFLAGGYEQYF. The DNA for the CDR3 is TGTGCCAGTAGTATGTTCCTAGCGGGAGGATACGAGCAGTACTTC. Together with reference TRBV19 and TRBJ2-7, the CDR3 gives the full variable domain: DGGITQSPKYLFRKEGQNVTLSCEQNLNHDAMYWYRQDPGQGLRLIYYSQIVNDFQKGDIAEGYSVSREKKESFPLTVTSAQKNPTAFYLCASSMFLAGGYEQYFGPGTRLTVT.

This chain uses TRBV4-1 with TRBJ1-5; 10 nucleotides align to TRBD1. Germline CDR1 reads MGHRA; CDR2 reads YSYEKL. V shed 1 base and J 7 bases; nucleotides not matched to a gene: 16. CDR3 size: 19 residues. CDR3 nucleotides: TGCGCCAGCAGCCAAGTTCCTCTCACCGGGACAGGGGTTGGGCAGCCCCAGCATTTT. This translates into CASSQVPLTGTGVGQPQHF.

V usage is TRBV19 and J usage is TRBJ2-1; 8 bases are a match to TRBD2. The germline V gene has CDR1 LNHDA and CDR2 SQIVND (reference sequence). CDR3 size: 15 residues. V was clipped by 6 bases and J by 2 bases; unmatched bases: 6. CDR3 DNA: TGTGCCAGTAGGAAATCGGGACTAGCCTACAATGAGCAGTTCTTC. Translation: CASRKSGLAYNEQFF.

The V and J genes are TRBV5-6 and TRBJ1-1, with 7 nucleotides matching TRBD1. The CDR3 consists of 13 residues. The J segment lost 10 bases and the V segment lost 0 bases, leaving 6 bases of the junction unmatched. CDR1 and CDR2 from the germline V gene are SGHDT and YYEEEE. CDR3 loop: CASSLGTGGGAFF. The CDR3 DNA sequence: TGTGCCAGCAGCTTGGGGACAGGAGGGGGAGCTTTCTTT.

This clone was seen a few times. V gene TRBV6-6 combines with J gene TRBJ2-7, with a tentative D call TRBD1 (7 bases). Germline V lookup: CDR1 MNHNY, CDR2 SVGAGI (reference sequence). This CDR3 contains 16 residues. Between the trimmed V and J ends, which lost 5 bases and 0 bases, there was a span of 17 bases. Here the CDR3 reads CASSDFQGGLSYEQYF. The DNA of the CDR3 is TGTGCCAGCAGTGACTTCCAGGGGGGCCTCTCCTACGAGCAGTACTTC.

V and J are TRBV20-1 and TRBJ2-1, with a possible D match to TRBD1 (6 bases). Trimming left V 6 bases short and J 11 bases short, with 11 bases between. Germline CDR1 is DFQATT and CDR2 is SNEGSKA (reference sequence). The length of the CDR3 is 10 residues. The chain's CDR3 is CSAIGTQQFF. For the CDR3, the DNA is TGCAGTGCCATCGGGACACAGCAGTTCTTC.

This clone rates as medium-sized (0.01 to 0.1%). V gene TRBV6-1 combines with J gene TRBJ1-4; D gene unclear. CDR3 length equals 14 residues. The germline V gene has CDR1 MNHNS and CDR2 SASEGT. Deletions cut 1 base from V and 5 bases from J, with 8 bases between. The CDR3 DNA reads TGTGCCAGCAGTGAAGGGACTCAGAATGAAAAACTGTTTTTT. Its translation is CASSEGTQNEKLFF.

The rearrangement links TRBV4-2 to TRBJ2-1, with 8 nucleotides matching TRBD2. After removal of 0 bases from V and 6 bases from J, the junction contained 7 bases not matched to a gene. The CDR3 spans 16 residues. CDR1 and CDR2 from the germline V gene are LGHNA and YNFKEQ. The CDR3 bases are TGTGCCAGCAGCCAAGACGGGGGGGCAAGAGGCAATGAGCAGTTCTTC. Amino acids: CASSQDGGARGNEQFF.

The chain employs TRBV5-1 and TRBJ2-5; TRBD2 matches 13 bases. This CDR3 contains 17 residues. CDR1 is SGHRS, CDR2 YFSETQ, per germline. V trimming: 2 bases; J trimming: 2 bases; junction bases outside the gene matches: 6. The CDR3 region is CASSFALAGGRQETQYF. DNA for the CDR3: TGCGCCAGCAGCTTCGCACTAGCGGGAGGGAGGCAAGAGACCCAGTACTTC.

The sample holds one count of this clone. This chain joins TRBV6-9 and TRBJ2-6, with D tentatively TRBD1 (6 bases). This CDR3 is built from 17 residues. CDR1 is MNHGY and CDR2 is SVAAGI in the germline V gene. Trimming stripped 7 bases from V and 3 bases from J, with 19 bases between. This chain's CDR3 is CASTPEQGGFGANVLTF. CDR3 in DNA: TGTGCCAGCACCCCCGAACAGGGCGGATTTGGGGCCAACGTCCTGACTTTC.

The chain recombines TRBV5-1 with TRBJ2-7, with TRBD1 as a possible D gene (7 bases). Trimming left V 4 bases short and J 3 bases short, with 14 bases between. The CDR3 is made up of 14 amino acids. CDR1 is SGHRS and CDR2 is YFSETQ in the germline V gene. CDR3 loop: CASSQGGLDYEQYF. Written as DNA, the CDR3 is TGCGCCAGCAGCCAGGGGGGACTTGACTACGAGCAGTACTTC.

This clone was counted once. The CDR3 loop reads CASSANEGVGDTQYF. The CDR3 DNA follows: TGCGCCAGCAGCGCCAACGAGGGGGTGGGAGATACGCAGTATTTT. The chain employs TRBV5-1 and TRBJ2-3; tentative D call: TRBD1 (6 bases). CDR3 length equals 15 residues. The V gene's germline CDR1 is SGHRS and CDR2 YFSETQ. The V gene lost 4 bases and the J gene lost 5 bases, with 17 bases spanning the gap.

The chain joins TRBV6-4 to TRBJ1-6, with D uncertain. This CDR3 spans 14 amino acids. Germline V gene data show CDR1 as MRHNA and CDR2 as SNTAGT. Trimming removed 6 bases from V and 7 bases from J, with 13 bases in between. The CDR3 reads CASSQLPGNSPLHF. The CDR3 DNA reads TGTGCCAGCAGCCAGCTCCCGGGGAATTCACCCCTCCACTTT.

CDR3 DNA: TGTGCCAGCCAACCGGGGGACCCCTACAATGAGCAGTTCTTC. Encoded protein: CASQPGDPYNEQFF. The genes are TRBV7-9 and TRBJ2-1; weak D call: TRBD2 (6 bases). V lost 8 bases and J lost 2, with 13 bases in between. This CDR3 contains 14 residues. Germline CDR1 reads SEHNR; CDR2 reads FQNEAQ (reference sequence).

This clone came up a few times. The chain has TRBV5-6 and TRBJ2-7; possibly TRBD2 for D (5 bases). Germline V gene data show CDR1 as SGHDT and CDR2 as YYEEEE. With 4 bases removed from V and 10 bases from J, the gap between germline ends came to 21 bases. The CDR3 runs to 14 residues. Here the CDR3 DNA reads TGTGCCAGCAGCAACGGTCGCTTCGGGGTTTTTCAGTACTTC. Translation gives CASSNGRFGVFQYF.

The chain links TRBV28 to TRBJ1-4; 11 bases agree with TRBD1. The length of the CDR3 is 18 residues. J was trimmed by 2 bases and V by 4 bases; bases with no gene match: 9. Germline loops: CDR1 MDHEN, CDR2 SYDVKM. CDR3 residues: CASSSWADRGPTNEKLFF. The CDR3 region has the DNA TGTGCCAGCAGTTCTTGGGCGGACAGGGGGCCTACTAATGAAAAACTGTTTTTT.

The genes are TRBV4-1 and TRBJ2-7; 7 bases align to TRBD1. After removal of 3 bases from V and 2 bases from J, the junction contained 10 bases not matched to a gene. Germline CDR1 reads MGHRA; CDR2 reads YSYEKL. The length of the CDR3 is 16 residues. As DNA, the CDR3 is TGCGCCAGCAGCCAGTCTCCGGGACAGTCGACCTACGAGCAGTACTTC. Amino acids: CASSQSPGQSTYEQYF.

The rearrangement links TRBV29-1 to TRBJ2-3; D may be TRBD1 (8 bases). Germline V gives CDR1 SQVTM, CDR2 ANQGSEA. Trimming removed 7 bases from V and 3 bases from J, with 23 bases in between. CDR3 length: 16 amino acids. CDR3 DNA: TGCAGCGGGACCAGACCACACAGGGGGGGTACAGATACGCAGTATTTT. This sequence encodes CSGTRPHRGGTDTQYF.

The count of this clone is one. The chain joins TRBV9 to TRBJ1-4, with D tentatively TRBD1 (5 bases). CDR1 is SGDLS, CDR2 YYNGEE, per germline. CDR3 size: 17 residues. V was trimmed by 2 bases and J by 2 bases, leaving 16 bases between them. CDR3 bases: TGTGCCAGCAGCGTGGGGGGACGGGGAATGACTAATGAAAAACTGTTTTTT. It yields the protein CASSVGGRGMTNEKLFF.

As DNA, the CDR3 is TGTGCCAGCAGCTTAGCGGCTAGCGGGATCCCCAATGAGCAGTTCTTC. Translated, it gives CASSLAASGIPNEQFF. The rearrangement uses TRBV13 and TRBJ2-1; TRBD2 aligns across 9 bases. This CDR3 contains 16 residues. Trimming took 1 base from V and 6 from J; bases not matched to a gene: 7. Germline CDR1 reads PRHDT; CDR2 reads FYEKMQ (reference sequence).

The genes are TRBV29-1 and TRBJ1-3, with a tentative D call TRBD1 (5 bases). V shed 8 bases and J shed 2 bases, with 13 bases lying between them. The CDR3 runs 13 residues. Germline CDR1 is SQVTM and CDR2 is ANQGSEA. CDR3 sequence: CSTRKGTGNTIYF. The CDR3 DNA reads as TGCAGCACCCGTAAGGGGACTGGAAACACCATATATTTT.

V usage is TRBV28 and J usage is TRBJ2-7, with D unresolved. Trimming removed 5 bases from V and 1 base from J, with 15 bases in between. CDR1 is MDHEN, CDR2 SYDVKM, per germline. The length of the CDR3 is 15 residues. CDR3 loop: CASSVSFFGSYEQYF. In DNA form, the CDR3 reads TGTGCCAGCAGTGTTAGCTTCTTTGGGTCCTACGAGCAGTACTTC.